This TCR beta chain was sequenced in a study of memory CD4+ T cells and cytomegalovirus serostatus. Overall study findings and caveats: Median bootstrapped AUC for CMV status was about 0.94 originally, about 0.9 US-trained.

In the original workflow: After removing out-of-frame reads, approximately 2.2 million distinct TCRbeta sequences remained. Profiling relied on immunoSEQ multiplex PCR, and the TCRdb table lists in-frame clones only, not all of them. Clone size and the V and J calls come from that table; the DNA yielded D and trimming. The profile shows tens of thousands of clones, about 81% of them singletons. Remarks on this clone: As yet, its antigen is unknown.

Germline loops: CDR1 SGHAT, CDR2 FQNNGV. Trimming took off 5 bases at V and 0 bases at J, with 14 bases between the two ends. The CDR3 is made up of 16 amino acids. Single viable CD3+CD4+CD8-CD45RO+ cells were sorted as the memory CD4+ T cells. CD4+ T cells were isolated by positive magnetic selection. Input material: memory CD4+ T cells from blood. The rearrangement uses TRBV11-2 and TRBJ1-5; D gene unclear. The sequence was collected from an adult in good health and CMV-seronegative. CDR3 in amino acids: CASSIDSGYSNQPQHF. CDR3 nucleotide sequence: TGTGCCAGCAGCATTGACTCCGGCTATAGCAATCAGCCCCAGCATTTT.